The present entry profiles one T cell receptor beta chain with its context. The sample belongs to a study of T cells in Graves' hyperthyroidism and ophthalmopathy. From RNA transcripts, TCR beta CDR3 regions were amplified. The HTBI primer set drove a first-round RT-PCR of the TCR CDR3. One entry per CDR3 protein, called by TCRdb with MiXCR from the multiplex PCR reads. The sample records roughly 560,000 distinct CDR3 sequences, under 15% being singletons. The material sequenced was blood. This clonotype originated in a woman in her 40s with Graves' ophthalmopathy.

In DNA, the CDR3 is TGTGCCAGCAGCCCGAGTTGGAGCGGGAGGGTGAAAGAGACCCAGTACTTC. It translates to CASSPSWSGRVKETQYF. The chain has TRBV28 and TRBJ2-5, with TRBD2 matching over 10 bases. CDR3 size: 17 residues. Germline CDR1 MDHEN, CDR2 SYDVKM. V shed 6 bases, J shed 3 bases, and the junction held 13 bases outside the gene matches.